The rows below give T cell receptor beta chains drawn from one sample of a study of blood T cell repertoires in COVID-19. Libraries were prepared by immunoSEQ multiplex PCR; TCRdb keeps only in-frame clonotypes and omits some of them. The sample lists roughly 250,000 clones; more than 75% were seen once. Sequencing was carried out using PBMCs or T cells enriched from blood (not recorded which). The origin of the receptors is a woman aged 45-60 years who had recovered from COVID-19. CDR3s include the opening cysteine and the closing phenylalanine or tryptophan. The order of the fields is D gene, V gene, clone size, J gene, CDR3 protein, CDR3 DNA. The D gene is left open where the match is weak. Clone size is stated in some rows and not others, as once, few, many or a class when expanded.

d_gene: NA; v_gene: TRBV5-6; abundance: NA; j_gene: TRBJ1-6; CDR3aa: CASSSGLHF; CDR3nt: TGTGCCAGCAGCTCGGGCCTCCACTTT
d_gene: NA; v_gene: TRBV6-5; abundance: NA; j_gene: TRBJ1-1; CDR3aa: CASSYAGKSTEAFF; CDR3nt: TGTGCCAGCAGTTACGCAGGGAAGAGCACTGAAGCTTTCTTT
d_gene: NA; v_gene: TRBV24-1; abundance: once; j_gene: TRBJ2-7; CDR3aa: CATSGTQGDTLYEQYF; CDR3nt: TGTGCCACCAGTGGCACACAGGGAGATACCCTCTACGAGCAGTACTTC
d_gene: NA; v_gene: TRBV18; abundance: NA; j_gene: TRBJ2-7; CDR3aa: CASSPGGSGPYEQYF; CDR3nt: TGTGCCAGCTCACCAGGGGGGTCTGGTCCCTACGAGCAGTACTTC
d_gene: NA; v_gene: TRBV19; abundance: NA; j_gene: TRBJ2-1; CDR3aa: CATQGGKNNEQFF; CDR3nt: TGTGCCACCCAGGGGGGTAAGAACAATGAGCAGTTCTTC
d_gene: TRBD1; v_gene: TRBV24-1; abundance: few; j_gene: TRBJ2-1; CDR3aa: CATSDSTGVRRNEQFF; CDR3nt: TGTGCCACCAGTGATTCGACAGGGGTGCGGAGGAATGAGCAGTTCTTC
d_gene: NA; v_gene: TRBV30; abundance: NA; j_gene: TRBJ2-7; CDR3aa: CAWEAGTSYEQYF; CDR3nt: TGTGCCTGGGAGGCGGGTACTAGCTACGAGCAGTACTTC
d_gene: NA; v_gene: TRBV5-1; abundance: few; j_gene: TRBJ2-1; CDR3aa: CASSLLPGARGNEQFF; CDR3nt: TGCGCCAGCAGCTTATTACCCGGGGCTCGGGGGAATGAGCAGTTCTTC
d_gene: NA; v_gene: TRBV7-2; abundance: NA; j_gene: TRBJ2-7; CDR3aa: CASSYDPGASYEQYF; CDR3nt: TGTGCCAGCAGTTACGATCCAGGGGCCTCCTACGAGCAGTACTTC
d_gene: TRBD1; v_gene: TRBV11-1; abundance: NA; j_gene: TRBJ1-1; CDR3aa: CASSLYGTAEAFF; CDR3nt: TGTGCCAGCAGCTTATACGGGACAGCTGAAGCTTTCTTT
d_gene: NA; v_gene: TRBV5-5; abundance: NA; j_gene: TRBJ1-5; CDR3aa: CASSTLGGGFQPQHF; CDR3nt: TGTGCCAGCAGCACTCTAGGGGGGGGCTTTCAGCCCCAGCATTTT
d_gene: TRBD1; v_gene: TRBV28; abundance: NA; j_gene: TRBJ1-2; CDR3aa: CASSRGGTGGMGSNGYTF; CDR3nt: TGTGCCAGCAGCAGGGGTGGGACAGGCGGTATGGGCTCCAATGGCTACACCTTC
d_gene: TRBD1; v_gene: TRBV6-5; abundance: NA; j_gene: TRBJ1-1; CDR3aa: CASSYGGQSEAFF; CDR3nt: TGTGCCAGCAGTTACGGGGGACAGTCAGAAGCTTTCTTT
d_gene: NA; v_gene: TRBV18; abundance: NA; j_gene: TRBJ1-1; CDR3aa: CASSEEGNTEAFF; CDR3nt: TGTGCCAGCTCGGAGGAGGGGAACACTGAAGCTTTCTTT
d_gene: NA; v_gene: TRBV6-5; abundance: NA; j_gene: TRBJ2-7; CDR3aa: CASSPGSYEQYF; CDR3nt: TGTGCCAGCAGCCCCGGCTCCTACGAGCAGTACTTC
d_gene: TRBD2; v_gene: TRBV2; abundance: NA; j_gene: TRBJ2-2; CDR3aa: CASKSGLAVTGELFF; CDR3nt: TGTGCCAGCAAAAGCGGGCTAGCGGTCACCGGGGAGCTGTTTTTT
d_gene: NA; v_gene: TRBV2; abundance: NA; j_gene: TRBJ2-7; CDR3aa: CASTENSSAYSYEQYF; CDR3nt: TGTGCCAGCACGGAAAATAGCAGTGCCTACTCCTACGAGCAGTACTTC
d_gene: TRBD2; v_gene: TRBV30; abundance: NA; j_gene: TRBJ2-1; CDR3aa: CAWSATSGYNEQFF; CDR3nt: TGTGCCTGGAGCGCCACTAGCGGTTACAATGAGCAGTTCTTC
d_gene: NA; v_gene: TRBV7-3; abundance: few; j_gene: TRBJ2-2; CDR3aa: CASSPGAASTGELFF; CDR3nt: TGTGCCAGCAGTCCAGGGGCCGCCTCCACCGGGGAGCTGTTTTTT
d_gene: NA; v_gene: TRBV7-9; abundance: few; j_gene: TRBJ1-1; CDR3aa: CASSLVRSRGTEAFF; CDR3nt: TGTGCCAGCAGCTTAGTACGATCGCGGGGCACTGAAGCTTTCTTT
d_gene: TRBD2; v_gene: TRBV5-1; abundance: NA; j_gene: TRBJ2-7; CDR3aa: CASTGGPYEQYF; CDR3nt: TGCGCCAGCACGGGGGGGCCCTACGAGCAGTACTTC
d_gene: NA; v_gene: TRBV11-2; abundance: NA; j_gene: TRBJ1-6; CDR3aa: CASRRQQDPIQPLHF; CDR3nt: TGTGCCAGCAGACGGCAACAGGACCCAATTCAGCCCCTCCACTTT
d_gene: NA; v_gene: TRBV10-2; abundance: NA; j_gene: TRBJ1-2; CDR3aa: CASSINRDGYTF; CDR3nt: TGCGCCAGCAGTATAAACAGGGACGGCTACACCTTC
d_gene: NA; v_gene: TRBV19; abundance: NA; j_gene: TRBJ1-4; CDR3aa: CASSRGGEEKLFF; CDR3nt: TGTGCCAGTAGTAGAGGAGGCGAGGAAAAACTGTTTTTT
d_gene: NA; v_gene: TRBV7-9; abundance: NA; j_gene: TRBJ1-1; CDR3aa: CASSRGTTLMNTEAFF; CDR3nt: TGTGCCAGCAGCCGTGGTACTACCTTGATGAACACTGAAGCTTTCTTT
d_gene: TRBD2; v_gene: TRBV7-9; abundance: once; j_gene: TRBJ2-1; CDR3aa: CASRRHSGSSYNEQFF; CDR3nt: TGTGCCAGCAGACGACATAGCGGGAGCTCCTACAATGAGCAGTTCTTC
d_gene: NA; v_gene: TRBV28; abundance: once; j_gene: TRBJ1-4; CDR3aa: CASSFSLTGVNEKLFF; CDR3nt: TGTGCCAGCAGTTTTTCCCTAACTGGTGTGAATGAAAAACTGTTTTTT
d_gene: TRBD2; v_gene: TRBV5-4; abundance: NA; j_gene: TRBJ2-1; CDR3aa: CASSLSTSGNPHEQFF; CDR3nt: TGTGCCAGCAGCTTGTCGACTAGCGGGAATCCCCATGAGCAGTTCTTC
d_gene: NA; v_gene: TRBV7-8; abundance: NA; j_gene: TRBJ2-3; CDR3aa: CASREGFSTDTQYF; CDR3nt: TGTGCCAGCAGGGAGGGGTTTAGCACAGATACGCAGTATTTT
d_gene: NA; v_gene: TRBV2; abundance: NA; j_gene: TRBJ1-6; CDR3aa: CASTPSRNSPLHF; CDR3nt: TGTGCCAGCACCCCCTCGAGGAATTCACCCCTCCACTTT
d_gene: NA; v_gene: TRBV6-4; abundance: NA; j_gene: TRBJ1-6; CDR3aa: CASSDQGWNSPLHF; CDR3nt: TGTGCCAGCAGTGACCAGGGTTGGAATTCACCCCTCCACTTT
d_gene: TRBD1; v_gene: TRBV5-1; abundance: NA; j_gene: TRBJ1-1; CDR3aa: CASSQGTGANTEAFF; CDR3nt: TGCGCCAGCAGCCAAGGGACAGGGGCGAACACTGAAGCTTTCTTT
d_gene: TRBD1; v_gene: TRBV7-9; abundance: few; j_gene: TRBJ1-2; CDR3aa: CASSPARDRGFGYTF; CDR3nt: TGTGCCAGCAGCCCGGCCCGGGACAGGGGGTTTGGCTACACCTTC
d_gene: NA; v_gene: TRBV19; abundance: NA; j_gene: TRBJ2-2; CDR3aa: CASSLTRTGELFF; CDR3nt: TGTGCCAGCAGCCTAACTAGGACCGGGGAGCTGTTTTTT
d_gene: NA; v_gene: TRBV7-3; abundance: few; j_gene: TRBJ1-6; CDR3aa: CASSLNGRRDSPLHF; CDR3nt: TGTGCCAGCAGCTTAAACGGTCGGAGGGATTCACCCCTCCACTTT
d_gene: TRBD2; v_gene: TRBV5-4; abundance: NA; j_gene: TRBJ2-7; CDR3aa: CASSLRTSGRYEQYF; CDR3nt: TGTGCCAGCAGCTTGCGGACTAGCGGGAGGTACGAGCAGTACTTC
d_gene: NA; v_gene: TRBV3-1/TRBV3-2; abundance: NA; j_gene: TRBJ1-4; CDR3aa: CASSQARSGFNEKLFF; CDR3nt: TGTGCCAGCAGCCAAGCTAGGTCCGGGTTTAATGAAAAACTGTTTTTT
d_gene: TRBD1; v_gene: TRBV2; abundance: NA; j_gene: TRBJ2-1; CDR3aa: CASTRDRDNEQFF; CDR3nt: TGTGCCAGCACGAGGGACAGGGACAATGAGCAGTTCTTC
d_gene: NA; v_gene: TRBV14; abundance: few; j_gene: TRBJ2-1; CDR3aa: CASSQDLVGEQFF; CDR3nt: TGTGCCAGCAGCCAAGATTTAGTTGGTGAGCAGTTCTTC
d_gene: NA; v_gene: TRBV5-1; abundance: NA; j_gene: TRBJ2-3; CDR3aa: CASNRLDGTDTQYF; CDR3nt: TGCGCCAGCAACCGACTAGACGGCACAGATACGCAGTATTTT
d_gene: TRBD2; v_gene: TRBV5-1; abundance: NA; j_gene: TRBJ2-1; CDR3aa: CASSETSGRGNEQFF; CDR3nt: TGCGCCAGCAGCGAGACTAGCGGGAGGGGAAATGAGCAGTTCTTC
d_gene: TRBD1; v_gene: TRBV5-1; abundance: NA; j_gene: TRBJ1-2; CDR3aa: CASSLIPLDRGHGYTF; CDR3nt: TGCGCCAGCAGCTTAATTCCCCTTGACAGGGGTCATGGCTACACCTTC
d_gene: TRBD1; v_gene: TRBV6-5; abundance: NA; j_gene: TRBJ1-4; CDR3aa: CASSSTGVGEKLFF; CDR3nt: TGTGCCAGCAGTTCCACAGGGGTGGGTGAAAAACTGTTTTTT
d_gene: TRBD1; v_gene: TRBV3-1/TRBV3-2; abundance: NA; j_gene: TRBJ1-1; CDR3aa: CASSPWTGVNTEAFF; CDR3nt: TGTGCCAGCAGCCCCTGGACAGGGGTGAACACTGAAGCTTTCTTT
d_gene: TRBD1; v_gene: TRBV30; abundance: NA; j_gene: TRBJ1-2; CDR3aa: CACYLGQGISGYTF; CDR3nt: TGTGCCTGCTATCTGGGACAGGGGATTAGTGGCTACACCTTC
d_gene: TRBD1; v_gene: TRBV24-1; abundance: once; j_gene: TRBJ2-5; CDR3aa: CATSEGQGVRETQYF; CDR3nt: TGTGCCACCAGTGAGGGACAGGGAGTAAGGGAGACCCAGTACTTC
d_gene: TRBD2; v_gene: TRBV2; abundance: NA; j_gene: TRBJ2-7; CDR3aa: CASSLDRVLAGEQYF; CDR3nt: TGTGCCAGCAGTTTGGACAGGGTACTAGCGGGGGAGCAGTACTTC
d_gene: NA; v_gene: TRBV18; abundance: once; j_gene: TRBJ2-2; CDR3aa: CASSLGQSNTGELFF; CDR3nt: TGTGCCAGCTCACTCGGACAGAGTAACACCGGGGAGCTGTTTTTT
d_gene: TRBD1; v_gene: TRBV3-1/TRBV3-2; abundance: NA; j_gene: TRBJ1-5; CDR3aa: CASSKGTGTNQPQHF; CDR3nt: TGTGCCAGCAGTAAGGGGACAGGGACAAATCAGCCCCAGCATTTT
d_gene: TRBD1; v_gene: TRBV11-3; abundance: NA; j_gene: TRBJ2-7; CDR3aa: CASSDRDRGGHEQYF; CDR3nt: TGTGCCAGCAGCGACCGGGACAGGGGGGGCCACGAGCAGTACTTC
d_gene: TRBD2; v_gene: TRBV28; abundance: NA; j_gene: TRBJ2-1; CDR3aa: CASSGLAGVGNEQFF; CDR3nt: TGTGCCAGCAGTGGTCTAGCGGGAGTTGGTAATGAGCAGTTCTTC
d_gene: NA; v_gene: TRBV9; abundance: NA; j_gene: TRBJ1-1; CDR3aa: CASSDKAGFPTEAFF; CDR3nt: TGTGCCAGCAGCGATAAGGCAGGGTTCCCCACTGAAGCTTTCTTT
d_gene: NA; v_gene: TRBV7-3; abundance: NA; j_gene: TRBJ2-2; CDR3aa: CASSRDVGELFF; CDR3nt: TGTGCCAGCAGCCGGGATGTCGGGGAGCTGTTTTTT
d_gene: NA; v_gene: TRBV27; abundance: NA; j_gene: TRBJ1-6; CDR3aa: CASSEDIRYSPLHF; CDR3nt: TGTGCCAGCAGTGAGGACATACGATACTCACCCCTCCACTTT